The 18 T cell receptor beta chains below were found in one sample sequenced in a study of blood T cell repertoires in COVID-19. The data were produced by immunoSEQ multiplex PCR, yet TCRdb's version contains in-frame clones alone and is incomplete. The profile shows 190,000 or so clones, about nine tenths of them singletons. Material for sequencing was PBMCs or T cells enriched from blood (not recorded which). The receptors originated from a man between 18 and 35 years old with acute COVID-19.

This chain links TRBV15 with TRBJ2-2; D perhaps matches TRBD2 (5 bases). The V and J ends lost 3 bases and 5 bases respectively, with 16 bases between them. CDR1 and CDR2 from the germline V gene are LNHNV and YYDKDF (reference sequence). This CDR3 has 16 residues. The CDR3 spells CATSSPGGLGTGELFF. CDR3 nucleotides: TGTGCCACCAGCAGTCCAGGAGGCCTTGGGACCGGGGAGCTGTTTTTT. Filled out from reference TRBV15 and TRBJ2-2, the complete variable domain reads DAMVIQNPRYQVTQFGKPVTLSCSQTLNHNVMYWYQQKSSQAPKLLFHYYDKDFNNEADTPDNFQSRRPNTSFCFLDIRSPGLGDTAMYLCATSSPGGLGTGELFFGEGSRLTVL.

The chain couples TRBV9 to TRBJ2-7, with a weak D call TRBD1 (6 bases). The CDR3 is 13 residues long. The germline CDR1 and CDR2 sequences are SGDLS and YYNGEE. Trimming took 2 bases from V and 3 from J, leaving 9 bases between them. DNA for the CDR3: TGTGCCAGCAGCGTGGGGGCAAGCTACGAGCAGTACTTC. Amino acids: CASSVGASYEQYF.

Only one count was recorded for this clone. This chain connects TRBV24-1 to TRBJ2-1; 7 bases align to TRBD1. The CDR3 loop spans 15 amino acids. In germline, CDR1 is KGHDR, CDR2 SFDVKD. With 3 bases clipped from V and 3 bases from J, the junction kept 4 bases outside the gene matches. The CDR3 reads CATSDPGTDYNEQFF. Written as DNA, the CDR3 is TGTGCCACCAGTGATCCCGGGACAGACTACAATGAGCAGTTCTTC.

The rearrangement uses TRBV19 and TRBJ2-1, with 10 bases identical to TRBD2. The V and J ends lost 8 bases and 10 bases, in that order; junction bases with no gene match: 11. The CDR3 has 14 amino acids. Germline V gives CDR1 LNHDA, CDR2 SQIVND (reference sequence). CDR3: CASSTSGSVWEQFF. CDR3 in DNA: TGTGCCAGTTCGACTAGCGGGTCGGTGTGGGAGCAGTTCTTC.

DNA of the CDR3: TGTGCCTGGAGTAACACAGGGAACACTGAAGCTTTCTTT. Amino acid sequence: CAWSNTGNTEAFF. This chain uses TRBV30 with TRBJ1-1; tentative D call: TRBD1 (5 bases). Looked up from germline, CDR1 is GTSNPN and CDR2 is SVGIG (reference sequence). The CDR3 totals 13 residues. The germline V and J ends were trimmed by 2 bases and 1 base, with 8 bases remaining between them.

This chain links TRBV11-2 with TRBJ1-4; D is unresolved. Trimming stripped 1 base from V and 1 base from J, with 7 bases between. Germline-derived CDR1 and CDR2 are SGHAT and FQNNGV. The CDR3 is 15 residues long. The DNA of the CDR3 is TGTGCCAGCAGCTTAGCTGGCCAAACTAATGAAAAACTGTTTTTT. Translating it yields CASSLAGQTNEKLFF.

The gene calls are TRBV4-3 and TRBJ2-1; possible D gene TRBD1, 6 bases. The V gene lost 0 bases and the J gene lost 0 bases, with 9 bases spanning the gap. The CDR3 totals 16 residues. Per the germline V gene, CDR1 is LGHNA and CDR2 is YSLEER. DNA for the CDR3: TGCGCCAGCAGCCAAGAGACAGGTGGCTCCTACAATGAGCAGTTCTTC. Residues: CASSQETGGSYNEQFF.

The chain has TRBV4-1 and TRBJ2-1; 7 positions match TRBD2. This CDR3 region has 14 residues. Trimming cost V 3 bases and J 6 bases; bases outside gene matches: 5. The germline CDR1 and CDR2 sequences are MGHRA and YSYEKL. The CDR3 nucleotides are TGCGCCAGCAGCCATGAGCGGGGATTCAATGAGCAGTTCTTC. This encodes CASSHERGFNEQFF.

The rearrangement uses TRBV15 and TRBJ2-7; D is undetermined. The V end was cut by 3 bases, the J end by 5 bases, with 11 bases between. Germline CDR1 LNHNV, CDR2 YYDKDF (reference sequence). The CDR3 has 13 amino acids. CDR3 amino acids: CATSSRSDDEQYF. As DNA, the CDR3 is TGTGCCACCAGCAGCAGATCAGATGACGAGCAGTACTTC.

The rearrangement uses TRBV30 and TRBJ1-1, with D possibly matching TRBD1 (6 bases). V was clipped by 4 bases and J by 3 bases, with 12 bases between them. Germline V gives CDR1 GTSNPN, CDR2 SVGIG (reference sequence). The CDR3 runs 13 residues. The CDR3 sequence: CAWNQGSHTEAFF. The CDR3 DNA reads TGTGCCTGGAATCAGGGGTCGCACACTGAAGCTTTCTTT.

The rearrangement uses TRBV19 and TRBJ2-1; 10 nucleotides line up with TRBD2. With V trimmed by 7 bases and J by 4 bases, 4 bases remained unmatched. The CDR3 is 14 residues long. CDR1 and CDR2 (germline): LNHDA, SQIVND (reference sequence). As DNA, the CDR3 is TGTGCCAGTACCGGGACTAGCGCGTACAATGAGCAGTTCTTC. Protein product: CASTGTSAYNEQFF.

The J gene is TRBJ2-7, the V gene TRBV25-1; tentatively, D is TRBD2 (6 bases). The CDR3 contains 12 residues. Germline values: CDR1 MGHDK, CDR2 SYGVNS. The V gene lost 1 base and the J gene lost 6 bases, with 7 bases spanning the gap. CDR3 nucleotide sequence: TGTGCCAGCAGTGAATGGAGGGGCGAGCAGTACTTC. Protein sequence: CASSEWRGEQYF.

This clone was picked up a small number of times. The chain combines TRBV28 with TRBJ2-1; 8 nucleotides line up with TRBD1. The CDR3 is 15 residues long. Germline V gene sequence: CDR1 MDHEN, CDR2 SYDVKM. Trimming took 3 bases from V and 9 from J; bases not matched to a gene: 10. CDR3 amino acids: CASSFEQGATGEQFF. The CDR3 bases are TGTGCCAGCAGTTTTGAGCAGGGGGCGACAGGTGAGCAGTTCTTC.

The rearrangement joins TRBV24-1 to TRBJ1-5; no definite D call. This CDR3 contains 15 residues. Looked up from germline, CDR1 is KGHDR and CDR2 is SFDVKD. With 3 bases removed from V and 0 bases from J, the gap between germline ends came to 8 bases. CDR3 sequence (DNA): TGTGCCACCAGTGATGCGGCGGATAGCAATCAGCCCCAGCATTTT. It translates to CATSDAADSNQPQHF.

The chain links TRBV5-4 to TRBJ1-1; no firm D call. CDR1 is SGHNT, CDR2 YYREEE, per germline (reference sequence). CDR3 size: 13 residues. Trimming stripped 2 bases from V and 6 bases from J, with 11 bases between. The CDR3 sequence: CASSLMGGAEAFF. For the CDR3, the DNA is TGTGCCAGCAGCTTAATGGGAGGCGCTGAAGCTTTCTTT.

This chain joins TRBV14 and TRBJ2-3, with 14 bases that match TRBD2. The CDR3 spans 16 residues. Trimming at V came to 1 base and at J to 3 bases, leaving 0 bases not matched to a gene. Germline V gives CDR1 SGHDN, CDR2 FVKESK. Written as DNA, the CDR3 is TGTGCCAGCAGCCAAGGGACTAGCGGGAGGACAGATACGCAGTATTTT. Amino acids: CASSQGTSGRTDTQYF.

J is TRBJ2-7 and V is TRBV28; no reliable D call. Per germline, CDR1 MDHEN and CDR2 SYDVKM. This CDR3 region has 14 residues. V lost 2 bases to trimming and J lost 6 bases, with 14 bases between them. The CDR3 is CASSLPRQSAEQYF. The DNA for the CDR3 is TGTGCCAGCAGTTTACCTAGGCAATCTGCCGAGCAGTACTTC.

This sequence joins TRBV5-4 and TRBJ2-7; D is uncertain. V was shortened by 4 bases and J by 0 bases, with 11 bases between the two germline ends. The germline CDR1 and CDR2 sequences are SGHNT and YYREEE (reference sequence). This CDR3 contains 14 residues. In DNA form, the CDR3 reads TGTGCCAGCAGCCCCATCACGGGCTCCTACGAGCAGTACTTC. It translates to CASSPITGSYEQYF.